These 31 T cell receptor beta chains came from one sample sequenced in a study of CD8 T cells in ankylosing spondylitis. TCRdb recomputed calls from the 5' RACE reads with MiXCR, one row per CDR3 protein. This sample has about 440,000 distinct CDR3 sequences; roughly 15% occur once, and the top ten carry about 0.94%. Antigens of these TCRs are unknown. The study's findings and limits: Typical of ankylosing spondylitis blood, it appeared, was a TCR beta motif of under 10 highly homologous variants.

The sample comprised blood, either unsorted or a sorted T cell fraction (not recorded which). All receptors come from a male donor with ankylosing spondylitis.

The gene calls are TRBV19 and TRBJ1-2, with 7 positions matching TRBD1. CDR1 LNHDA and CDR2 SQIVND come from the germline V gene (reference sequence). This CDR3 region has 13 residues. Unmatched junction bases numbered 7, after V lost 8 bases and J lost 4 bases. CDR3 sequence reads: CASFETGSYGYTF. CDR3 nucleotide sequence: TGTGCCAGTTTCGAGACAGGGAGCTATGGCTACACCTTC.

J is TRBJ2-3 and V is TRBV20-1; D not certain. Germline V lookup: CDR1 DFQATT, CDR2 SNEGSKA (reference sequence). CDR3 length: 11 amino acids. V gave up 7 bases and J gave up 4 bases, with 9 bases separating them. DNA of the CDR3: TGCAGTGTACATAGGGCAGATACGCAGTATTTT. Protein sequence: CSVHRADTQYF.

This clonotype was counted between two and nine times. The chain couples TRBV20-1 to TRBJ1-6, with a weak D call TRBD1 (5 bases). Germline CDR1 DFQATT, CDR2 SNEGSKA (reference sequence). The V end was cut by 1 base, the J end by 8 bases, with 12 bases between. The CDR3 is made up of 14 amino acids. This CDR3 is CSARVSGLHSPLHF. The CDR3, as DNA: TGCAGTGCTAGAGTCTCGGGGCTGCATTCACCCCTCCACTTT.

This clonotype was seen only a few times. This chain connects TRBV4-1 to TRBJ2-2; D possibly corresponds to TRBD2 (6 bases). CDR1 MGHRA and CDR2 YSYEKL come from the germline V gene. The CDR3 extends over 16 amino acids. Trimming removed 5 bases from V and 2 bases from J, with 15 bases in between. The chain's CDR3 is CASSSLGGLNTGELFF. The CDR3 DNA sequence: TGCGCCAGCAGCTCTCTGGGGGGACTTAACACCGGGGAGCTGTTTTTT.

The gene calls are TRBV6-1 and TRBJ1-4, with 7 bases aligning to TRBD1. The CDR3 totals 15 residues. V was clipped by 5 bases and J by 4 bases; unmatched bases: 7. In germline, CDR1 is MNHNS, CDR2 SASEGT. The chain's CDR3 is CASSTRDSLNEKLFF. CDR3 bases: TGTGCCAGCAGTACCAGGGACAGCCTTAATGAAAAACTGTTTTTT.

The rearrangement links TRBV19 to TRBJ2-1, with 7 bases aligning to TRBD2. Germline V lookup: CDR1 LNHDA, CDR2 SQIVND (reference sequence). V gave up 5 bases and J gave up 5 bases; unmatched junction bases: 6. This CDR3 is built from 14 residues. The CDR3 spells CASSRWEGNNEQFF. CDR3 DNA sequence: TGTGCCAGTAGTCGGTGGGAGGGAAACAATGAGCAGTTCTTC. The full variable domain, rest sourced from reference TRBV19 and TRBJ2-1, is DGGITQSPKYLFRKEGQNVTLSCEQNLNHDAMYWYRQDPGQGLRLIYYSQIVNDFQKGDIAEGYSVSREKKESFPLTVTSAQKNPTAFYLCASSRWEGNNEQFFGPGTRLTVL.

This clonotype showed up just a few times. The J gene is TRBJ2-7, the V gene TRBV21-1; TRBD1 was called by the table and not checked on the DNA. TRBV21-1 is assigned pseudogene status. CDR3 length: 14 amino acids. The CDR3 bases are TGTGCCAGCACCAAGGGGGGGACACCCTACGAGCAGTACTTC. This translates into CASTKGGTPYEQYF.

The chain carries TRBV6-6 and TRBJ1-1; no firm D call. Germline V gene sequence: CDR1 MNHNY, CDR2 SVGAGI (reference sequence). V was cut by 2 bases and J by 11 bases, with 9 bases left in between. The CDR3 runs to 11 residues. The CDR3 bases are TGTGCCAGCAGTTACCCCGCCGGGGCTTTCTTT. It specifies CASSYPAGAFF.

The V call is TRBV4-2, the J call TRBJ2-7, with 9 positions matching TRBD1. The CDR3 spans 16 residues. Trimming cost V 3 bases and J 7 bases; bases outside gene matches: 13. The V gene's germline CDR1 is LGHNA and CDR2 YNFKEQ. The DNA of the CDR3 is TGTGCCAGCAGCCATCCTGATGGACAGGGGACGCGAGAGCAGTACTTC. It encodes CASSHPDGQGTREQYF.

This clonotype was seen a few times. This sequence joins TRBV10-3 and TRBJ2-3; 11 bases are a match to TRBD1. In germline, CDR1 is ENHRY, CDR2 SYGVKD. The CDR3 loop spans 14 amino acids. V was clipped by 10 bases and J by 4 bases; unmatched bases: 7. The CDR3 loop reads CASKPGQGADTQYF. The CDR3 DNA sequence: TGTGCCAGCAAACCGGGACAGGGGGCAGATACGCAGTATTTT.

The chain has TRBV28 and TRBJ2-1; unclear D gene. The germline V gene has CDR1 MDHEN and CDR2 SYDVKM. The CDR3 runs to 13 residues. V lost 3 bases and J lost 5, with 8 bases in between. CDR3 in amino acids: CASSFGRHNEQFF. DNA of the CDR3: TGTGCCAGCAGTTTTGGACGCCACAATGAGCAGTTCTTC.

The CDR3 DNA reads TGCAGTGCTAGTCCCCCGGACTCTGGAAACACCATATATTTT. This gives the protein CSASPPDSGNTIYF. The chain employs TRBV20-1 and TRBJ1-3; D remains unclear. Trimming removed 3 bases at V and 0 bases at J, with 9 bases between. The CDR3 length is 14 residues. Germline CDR1 is DFQATT and CDR2 is SNEGSKA (reference sequence).

The J gene is TRBJ2-5, the V gene TRBV5-1; 11 positions match TRBD2. The germline V gene encodes CDR1 SGHRS and CDR2 YFSETQ. The CDR3 has 15 residues. V lost 2 bases, J lost 3 bases, and 3 bases stayed unmatched. The CDR3 loop is CASSLGTSGKETQYF. CDR3 bases: TGCGCCAGCAGCTTAGGGACTAGCGGAAAAGAGACCCAGTACTTC.

This chain links TRBV11-1 with TRBJ1-1, with TRBD1 identical over 7 bases. Germline lookup yields CDR1 SGHAT and CDR2 FQDESV (reference sequence). The CDR3 is 21 amino acids. Trimming took 5 bases from V and 0 from J; bases not matched to a gene: 24. CDR3 region: CASSPGIKGGVGTELNTEAFF. DNA of the CDR3: TGTGCCAGCAGCCCCGGGATTAAAGGTGGGGTTGGGACAGAGTTGAACACTGAAGCTTTCTTT.

In this sample, this clonotype turned up once. The V and J genes are TRBV14 and TRBJ2-1; TRBD2 matches 8 bases. This CDR3 region has 17 residues. J was trimmed by 9 bases and V by 1 base; bases with no gene match: 14. Germline V gives CDR1 SGHDN, CDR2 FVKESK. The CDR3 nucleotides are TGTGCCAGCAGCCAAGCGCCCCCCAGCGGGAGAAGAGGTGAGCAGTTCTTC. It is translated as CASSQAPPSGRRGEQFF. Based on the CDR3 plus reference TRBV14 and TRBJ2-1, the full variable domain is EAGVTQFPSHSVIEKGQTVTLRCDPISGHDNLYWYRRVMGKEIKFLLHFVKESKQDESGMPNNRFLAERTGGTYSTLKVQPAELEDSGVYFCASSQAPPSGRRGEQFFGPGTRLTVL.

There are a few counts of this clonotype. This chain uses TRBV5-6 with TRBJ1-1; possibly TRBD1 for D (6 bases). The V gene lost 3 bases and the J gene lost 0 bases, with 21 bases spanning the gap. The CDR3 runs 18 residues. Germline V gene lookup returns CDR1 SGHDT and CDR2 YYEEEE. The CDR3: CASSSPLQAGVLNTEAFF. The CDR3 DNA reads as TGTGCCAGCAGCTCTCCTCTGCAAGCAGGGGTTTTGAACACTGAAGCTTTCTTT. Together with reference TRBV5-6 and TRBJ1-1, the CDR3 gives the full variable domain: DAGVTQSPTHLIKTRGQQVTLRCSPKSGHDTVSWYQQALGQGPQFIFQYYEEEERQRGNFPDRFSGHQFPNYSSELNVNALLLGDSALYLCASSSPLQAGVLNTEAFFGQGTRLTVV.

This rearrangement joins TRBV5-1 to TRBJ1-4; 10 nucleotides match TRBD1. This CDR3 has 16 residues. Germline V gene data show CDR1 as SGHRS and CDR2 as YFSETQ. The V segment lost 8 bases and the J segment 5 bases; nucleotides outside the gene matches: 12. The CDR3 DNA is TGCGCCAGTCACGATCTACCGGGACAGGGGAATGAAAAACTGTTTTTT. The encoded protein is CASHDLPGQGNEKLFF.

This chain uses TRBV29-1 with TRBJ1-5; D is possibly TRBD1 (5 bases). The V gene lost 7 bases and the J gene lost 2 bases, with 18 bases spanning the gap. The CDR3 spans 15 residues. Germline CDR1 reads SQVTM; CDR2 reads ANQGSEA. In nucleotides, the CDR3 is TGCAGCGACCAAAATTTAGGGGTTGGCAATCAGCCCCAGCATTTT. Its translation is CSDQNLGVGNQPQHF. The full variable domain, with the rest looked up from reference TRBV29-1 and TRBJ1-5, is SAVISQKPSRDICQRGTSLTIQCQVDSQVTMMFWYRQQPGQSLTLIATANQGSEATYESGFVIDKFPISRPNLTFSTLTVSNMSPEDSSIYLCSDQNLGVGNQPQHFGDGTRLSIL.

This clonotype was detected a few times. This chain links TRBV11-2 with TRBJ1-1; D might be TRBD1 (6 bases). Trimming shortened V by 4 bases and J by 1 base, and 16 bases separated the two germline ends. This CDR3 has 16 residues. Germline V gene sequence: CDR1 SGHAT, CDR2 FQNNGV. The CDR3 reads CASSSMGGASNTEAFF. CDR3 DNA: TGTGCCAGCAGCTCGATGGGGGGGGCATCGAACACTGAAGCTTTCTTT.

This clonotype was observed at least ten times. This chain joins TRBV5-1 and TRBJ2-1; D is ambiguous. The germline V gene encodes CDR1 SGHRS and CDR2 YFSETQ. With 2 bases removed from V and 6 bases from J, the gap between germline ends came to 12 bases. CDR3 size: 14 residues. The CDR3 nucleotides are TGCGCCAGCAGCTTTAGGAGCGACCGCAATGAGCAGTTCTTC. It encodes CASSFRSDRNEQFF.

This clonotype was seen a handful of times. The rearrangement links TRBV20-1 to TRBJ2-5; D possibly corresponds to TRBD2 (6 bases). V lost 2 bases and J lost 3, with 7 bases in between. Germline lookup yields CDR1 DFQATT and CDR2 SNEGSKA (reference sequence). This CDR3 is built from 12 residues. The CDR3 region is CSARQREETQYF. For the CDR3, the DNA is TGCAGTGCTAGACAGCGGGAAGAGACCCAGTACTTC.

This clonotype came up a few times. This chain connects TRBV20-1 to TRBJ2-3, with TRBD2 matching over 12 bases. CDR3 size: 17 residues. Unmatched junction bases numbered 16, after V lost 5 bases and J lost 7 bases. Germline V lookup: CDR1 DFQATT, CDR2 SNEGSKA (reference sequence). CDR3 nucleotides: TGCAGTGCTCCGAGGGGAGGACTAGCGGGGTCCCCGAATACGCAGTATTTT. It yields the protein CSAPRGGLAGSPNTQYF.

This chain connects TRBV7-8 to TRBJ2-1, with a possible D match to TRBD2 (6 bases). CDR3 length equals 17 residues. Between the trimmed V and J ends, which lost 7 bases and 0 bases, there was a span of 19 bases. Germline lookup yields CDR1 SGHVS and CDR2 FQNEAQ. CDR3 DNA: TGTGCCAGCACCGACCCAGGCGGACTAAGCTCCTACAATGAGCAGTTCTTC. This encodes CASTDPGGLSSYNEQFF.

The chain carries TRBV7-3 and TRBJ2-3; D is perhaps TRBD1 or TRBD2 (5 bases each). This CDR3 has 16 amino acids. With 5 bases removed from V and 0 bases from J, the gap between germline ends came to 15 bases. The V gene's germline CDR1 is SGHTA and CDR2 FQGTGA. CDR3 bases: TGTGCCAGCAGCCGAGGGGTGGGATCTAGCACAGATACGCAGTATTTT. It yields the protein CASSRGVGSSTDTQYF.

Many counts were recorded for this clonotype. The chain carries TRBV12-3 or TRBV12-4 and TRBJ1-4; D unresolved. The length of the CDR3 is 14 residues. The V end was cut by 6 bases, the J end by 5 bases, with 13 bases between. CDR3 residues: CASSSTGVNEKLFF. The DNA for the CDR3 is TGTGCCAGCAGCTCAACCGGTGTAAATGAAAAACTGTTTTTT.

V gene TRBV20-1 combines with J gene TRBJ1-1; D perhaps matches TRBD1 (6 bases). With 1 base removed from V and 1 base from J, the gap between germline ends came to 13 bases. Germline CDR1 is DFQATT and CDR2 is SNEGSKA (reference sequence). The CDR3 has 15 amino acids. The CDR3 loop reads CSARGLDRRNTEAFF. In nucleotides, the CDR3 is TGCAGTGCTAGAGGTTTAGACAGGAGGAACACTGAAGCTTTCTTT.

This clonotype was counted between two and nine times. The chain employs TRBV12-3 or TRBV12-4 and TRBJ2-5, with 8 positions matching TRBD1. The CDR3 runs 15 residues. Trimming removed 4 bases from V and 1 base from J; junction bases left unmatched: 5. CDR3 loop: CASSSSGQAQETQYF. CDR3 nucleotides: TGTGCCAGCAGTTCGTCGGGACAGGCCCAAGAGACCCAGTACTTC.

The J gene is TRBJ2-1, the V gene TRBV6-6; 7 bases map to TRBD1. Germline V gives CDR1 MNHNY, CDR2 SVGAGI (reference sequence). CDR3 length: 13 amino acids. V shed 1 base, J shed 9 bases, and the junction held 3 bases outside the gene matches. The CDR3 loop reads CASSYFPGGEQFF. The CDR3 DNA is TGTGCCAGCAGTTACTTCCCAGGGGGTGAGCAGTTCTTC.

This clonotype was seen more than once but under ten times. V and J are TRBV9 and TRBJ2-3; D is ambiguous. Germline CDR1 reads SGDLS; CDR2 reads YYNGEE. The CDR3 consists of 15 residues. V was cut by 0 bases and J by 3 bases, with 11 bases left in between. The CDR3 loop reads CASSVGMGLTDTQYF. CDR3 DNA sequence: TGTGCCAGCAGCGTAGGTATGGGTCTGACAGATACGCAGTATTTT.

In regard to this clonotype: A clone one base away is much larger, so this may be a read error. V and J are TRBV12-3 or TRBV12-4 and TRBJ2-7; possibly TRBD1 for D (5 bases). Between the trimmed V and J ends, which lost 5 bases and 6 bases, there was a span of 14 bases. CDR3 length: 13 residues. The CDR3: CASSKAGNLEQYF. CDR3 DNA sequence: TGTGCCAGCAGTAAGGCAGGGAATCTCGAGCAGTACTTC.

This chain joins TRBV7-2 and TRBJ2-1; TRBD1 might be the D (5 bases). CDR1 and CDR2 from the germline V gene are SGHTA and FQGNSA. CDR3 size: 13 residues. V lost 3 bases to trimming and J lost 10 bases, with 13 bases between them. The CDR3 coding sequence is TGTGCCAGCAGCTTTCGCAGGGAAGGGGAGCAGTTCTTC. The encoded protein is CASSFRREGEQFF.